A selection of T cell receptor beta chains follows, all from one sample in a study of T cell responses to AZD1222 COVID-19 vaccine. TCRdb's copy holds only in-frame clones and misses some; the assay was immunoSEQ multiplex PCR. The sample comprises some 130,000 clones, about four fifths of which are singletons, and roughly 3.9% rests with the top ten. This specimen was peripheral blood, taken on day 0 of AZD1222 vaccination. The receptors were gathered from an adult in good health. Each CDR3 is given with its conserved first and last residue. Each record gives: clone size, V gene, D gene, J gene, CDR3 DNA, CDR3 protein. D genes are given only for firm matches. Size values are once, few and many counts, or a class for expanded clones, and some rows have none.

-	TRBV28	-	TRBJ1-5	TGTGCCAGCAGTTTAGGTGGGTCCTTAGGCAATCAGCCCCAGCATTTT	CASSLGGSLGNQPQHF
-	TRBV28	-	TRBJ2-7	TGTGCCAGCAGTTTAGTTTCACAGGTCAGCCACGAGCAGTACTTC	CASSLVSQVSHEQYF
-	TRBV4-1	TRBD1	TRBJ2-2	TGCGCCAGCAGCCAAGAAGGTTCAGGGGGGAACACCGGGGAGCTGTTTTTT	CASSQEGSGGNTGELFF
few	TRBV28	-	TRBJ1-2	TGTGCCAGCAGTCCAGGCAACTATGGCTACACCTTC	CASSPGNYGYTF
-	TRBV19	TRBD1	TRBJ1-5	TGTGCCAGTAGTATAGGAGGGGGGACAGGGGCGGGTGGCAATCAGCCCCAGCATTTT	CASSIGGGTGAGGNQPQHF
once	TRBV9	-	TRBJ1-6	TGTGCCAGCAGCGTAGGTGGAGAGGGTAATTCACCCCTCCACTTT	CASSVGGEGNSPLHF
-	TRBV5-5	-	TRBJ2-7	TGTGCCAGCAGCCTTATAGGGAGGCCCACCTACGAGCAGTACTTC	CASSLIGRPTYEQYF
-	TRBV30	TRBD1	TRBJ1-2	TGTGCCTGGAGTGTAGGGACAGGGGTTCCCTATGGCTACACCTTC	CAWSVGTGVPYGYTF
few	TRBV5-1	TRBD1	TRBJ2-5	TGCGCCAGCAGCTTTGGACAGGTGAGGATCCAAGAGACCCAGTACTTC	CASSFGQVRIQETQYF
-	TRBV29-1	-	TRBJ2-2	TGCAGCGTCGATATCGGGGAGCTGTTTTTT	CSVDIGELFF
-	TRBV5-4	TRBD2	TRBJ2-5	TGTGCCAGCAGCCGAGGGCTAGCGGGGGTGGAAGAGACCCAGTACTTC	CASSRGLAGVEETQYF
-	TRBV15	-	TRBJ1-2	TGTGCCACCAGCAGAGGGGGAGGGGGAGGGAGTGGCTACACCTTC	CATSRGGGGGSGYTF
few	TRBV7-3	-	TRBJ2-5	TGTGCCAGCAGCTCAGGACGGGTGGGGGAGACCCAGTACTTC	CASSSGRVGETQYF
-	TRBV5-1	-	TRBJ1-3	TGCGCCAGCAGCTTGGACCCCGACGGGAGAAACACCATATATTTT	CASSLDPDGRNTIYF
-	TRBV5-1	-	TRBJ1-2	TGCGCCAGCAGCCAGGAGGCAGGGGCCAACTATGGCTACACCTTC	CASSQEAGANYGYTF
-	TRBV28	-	TRBJ1-4	TGTGCCAGCAGTTCCCCCGAGGGTTTCGGGGAAAAACTGTTTTTT	CASSSPEGFGEKLFF
-	TRBV6-4	-	TRBJ1-6	TGTGCCAGCAGTGAATTTTCGGGCGTCGGGGGCTCCTATAATTCACCCCTCCACTTT	CASSEFSGVGGSYNSPLHF
-	TRBV5-5	-	TRBJ2-1	TGTGCCAGCAGCCGCCTGGGGGCCAACAATGAGCAGTTCTTC	CASSRLGANNEQFF
-	TRBV20-1	-	TRBJ2-7	TGCAGTGCTAGAGTGGGGGTCGAGCAGTACTTC	CSARVGVEQYF
few	TRBV30	-	TRBJ1-4	TGTGCCTGGAGTGCCGGGTCGTCCCGTTCAACTAATGAAAAACTGTTTTTT	CAWSAGSSRSTNEKLFF
-	TRBV6-4	-	TRBJ2-2	TGTGCCAGCAGTCTTGAAGGACAAACGCTGAACACCGGGGAGCTGTTTTTT	CASSLEGQTLNTGELFF
-	TRBV3-1/TRBV3-2	TRBD1	TRBJ1-2	TGTGCCAGCAGCCACCAGACCGGGGGGACAGTCTATGGCTACACCTTC	CASSHQTGGTVYGYTF
-	TRBV13	TRBD1	TRBJ1-1	TGTGCCAGCAGCAAGGACAGGGCCACTGAAGCTTTCTTT	CASSKDRATEAFF
-	TRBV5-1	TRBD2	TRBJ2-7	TGCGCCAGCAGCGTAGGGACTATAAGCTCCTACGAGCAGTACTTC	CASSVGTISSYEQYF
-	TRBV28	-	TRBJ1-5	TGTGCCAGCAGTTCGATACAGGGAACCAATCAGCCCCAGCATTTT	CASSSIQGTNQPQHF